A selection of T cell receptor beta chains follows, all from one sample in a study of T cell responses to AZD1222 COVID-19 vaccine. TCRdb's copy holds only in-frame clones and misses some; the assay was immunoSEQ multiplex PCR. The sample lists 150,000 to 200,000 clones, under 95% occurring once. The sequenced sample was peripheral blood, obtained 28 days after the second AZD1222 dose. The receptors derive from an adult who received the AZD1222 COVID-19 vaccine. The CDR3 runs from the conserved cysteine through the conserved F or W. The D gene is left open where the match is weak. The listing skips clone size in some rows; elsewhere it reads once, few, many or a size class.

J	D	size	V	DNA	CDR3
TRBJ1-1	TRBD1	NA	TRBV28	TGTGCCAGCAGTTTATACGACAGGGCGATACCTTTCTTT	CASSLYDRAIPFF
TRBJ2-3	TRBD2	NA	TRBV29-1	TGCAGCACCTGGACTAGCGGGATCACAGATACGCAGTATTTT	CSTWTSGITDTQYF
TRBJ2-7	NA	NA	TRBV13	TGTGCCAGCAGCTTAGGGGTTAGACTGGATGGCGAGCAGTACTTC	CASSLGVRLDGEQYF
TRBJ1-2	NA	NA	TRBV19	TGTGCCAGTAGTATAGATTCCTATGGCTACACCTTC	CASSIDSYGYTF
TRBJ1-2	NA	NA	TRBV4-1	TGCGCCAGCAGCCAAGATCCCAGGAGCTATGGCTACACCTTC	CASSQDPRSYGYTF
TRBJ2-3	NA	NA	TRBV3-1/TRBV3-2	TGTGCCAGCAGCCCGACTTTCCCGAGCACAGATACGCAGTATTTT	CASSPTFPSTDTQYF
TRBJ2-1	TRBD1	NA	TRBV18	TGTGCCAGCTCACCAGGACTGGGACAGGGATACAATGAGCAGTTCTTC	CASSPGLGQGYNEQFF
TRBJ1-5	TRBD1	NA	TRBV19	TGTGCCAGTAGTATTCGGCAGGGGGGCAATCAGCCCCAGCATTTT	CASSIRQGGNQPQHF
TRBJ1-2	NA	once	TRBV5-6	TGTGCCAGCAGCTTGGGGGTAGGGGGGCCCTATGGCTACACCTTC	CASSLGVGGPYGYTF
TRBJ1-2	TRBD1	NA	TRBV30	TGTGCTTCGGACAGGGGGCAGGGCTACACCTTC	CASDRGQGYTF
TRBJ2-7	TRBD1	NA	TRBV12-3/TRBV12-4	TGTGCCAGCAGCCTCCAGGGGGCCTACGAGCAGTACTTC	CASSLQGAYEQYF
TRBJ2-1	TRBD1	NA	TRBV28	TGTGCCAGCAGCTCCGGGACAGGGATCCATGAGCAGTTCTTC	CASSSGTGIHEQFF
TRBJ1-5	NA	NA	TRBV30	TGTGCCTGGGGGCGAGGGGGAAATCAGCCCCAGCATTTT	CAWGRGGNQPQHF
TRBJ2-7	TRBD1	NA	TRBV11-2	TGTGCCAGCAGCGTCGGACAGGACTACGAGCAGTACTTC	CASSVGQDYEQYF
TRBJ2-7	NA	NA	TRBV3-1/TRBV3-2	TGTGCCAGCAGCCAAGATGAACGCTACGAGCAGTACTTC	CASSQDERYEQYF
TRBJ1-1	NA	NA	TRBV12-3/TRBV12-4	TGTGCCAGCAACCTGGGAGGGGACACTGAAGCTTTCTTT	CASNLGGDTEAFF
TRBJ1-1	TRBD1	NA	TRBV19	TGTGCCAGTAGTATAGAATGGCAGGGGGGATTGAACACTGAAGCTTTCTTT	CASSIEWQGGLNTEAFF
TRBJ2-1	TRBD2	NA	TRBV6-6	TGTGCCAGCAGTTTGCCGGGACTAGACAATGAGCAGTTCTTC	CASSLPGLDNEQFF
TRBJ2-7	NA	NA	TRBV6-2/TRBV6-3	TGTGCCAGCAGTTTTAGTCGGTGGGCCGACGAGCAGTACTTC	CASSFSRWADEQYF
TRBJ2-2	NA	NA	TRBV9	TGTGCCAGCAGCGTAGTAGGGGCGCCCGCCGCCGGGGAGCTGTTTTTT	CASSVVGAPAAGELFF
TRBJ1-2	NA	NA	TRBV15	TGTGCCACCAGCAGAGATTTGCTCGGTGGCTACACCTTC	CATSRDLLGGYTF
TRBJ2-7	NA	few	TRBV12-3/TRBV12-4	TGTGCCAGCAGTTTAAGAAGGGACGAGCAGTACTTC	CASSLRRDEQYF
TRBJ2-7	NA	NA	TRBV27	TGTGCCAGCAGTCCCCCGGGCGGAAGCTCCTACGAGCAGTACTTC	CASSPPGGSSYEQYF
TRBJ2-5	TRBD2	NA	TRBV19	TGTGCCAGTAGGAGAGGGTCCCCTCCCGGGACTAAGAGAGAGACCCAGTACTTC	CASRRGSPPGTKRETQYF
TRBJ1-2	TRBD1	NA	TRBV7-8	TGTGCCAGCAGCTTAGGACTGGGGCAGGGGGCCAACTATGGCTACACCTTC	CASSLGLGQGANYGYTF
TRBJ2-1	NA	NA	TRBV18	TGTGCCAGCTCACCAGGTGATTTTAGGAACAATGAGCAGTTCTTC	CASSPGDFRNNEQFF
TRBJ1-2	NA	NA	TRBV25-1	TGTGCCAGCAGTTCGATCTATGGCTACACCTTC	CASSSIYGYTF
TRBJ2-1	NA	NA	TRBV7-9	TGTGCCAGCAGCCGCCCCCCGAATGAGCAGTTCTTC	CASSRPPNEQFF
TRBJ2-1	TRBD2	NA	TRBV6-5	TGTGCCAGCAGTCCACTAGCGGGAGTAGGCAATGAGCAGTTCTTC	CASSPLAGVGNEQFF
TRBJ2-7	TRBD1	once	TRBV7-2	TGTGCCAGCAGCTCCTTCCCCGGGACAGCTTACGAGCAGTACTTC	CASSSFPGTAYEQYF
TRBJ2-1	NA	NA	TRBV7-2	TGTGCCAGCAGCTTACGTAGGAGGTACAATGAGCAGTTCTTC	CASSLRRRYNEQFF
TRBJ1-2	TRBD1	NA	TRBV6-5	TGTGCCAGCAGCCATCAGGGGGCAAATGGCTACACCTTC	CASSHQGANGYTF
TRBJ1-2	NA	NA	TRBV28	TGTGCCAGCAGCCGTACACGGGGGGCGGGACATGGCTACACCTTC	CASSRTRGAGHGYTF
TRBJ1-4	NA	NA	TRBV5-1	TGCGCCAGCAGGTCCAGCTTTAATGAAAAACTGTTTTTT	CASRSSFNEKLFF
TRBJ2-6	NA	NA	TRBV7-6	TGTGCCAGCAGCTCCCAACCCCCGATCTCTGGGGCCAACGTCCTGACTTTC	CASSSQPPISGANVLTF
TRBJ2-7	TRBD1	NA	TRBV19	TGTGCCAGTAGTATGGCCGGGACAGGGTACGAGCAGTACTTC	CASSMAGTGYEQYF
TRBJ2-3	TRBD1	NA	TRBV2	TGTGCCAGCAGTCAGGGGGCTGTCCGGTGGGACACGCAGTATTTT	CASSQGAVRWDTQYF
TRBJ2-7	TRBD2	NA	TRBV18	TGTGCCAGCTCACCTTGGACTAGCGGGAGTACGGACGAGCAGTACTTC	CASSPWTSGSTDEQYF
TRBJ2-5	TRBD1	NA	TRBV4-1	TGCGCCAGCAGCCAAGCCGGACAGGGCACAGAGACCCAGTACTTC	CASSQAGQGTETQYF
TRBJ1-2	NA	NA	TRBV3-1/TRBV3-2	TGTGCCAGCAGCCAAGAGGAGTATGGCTACACCTTC	CASSQEEYGYTF
TRBJ2-3	NA	NA	TRBV28	TGTGCCAGCAGTCGCAGGGTAGGGACGCAGTATTTT	CASSRRVGTQYF
TRBJ2-1	TRBD2	NA	TRBV7-2	TGTGCCAGCAGCATACTAGGACTGGGAGGGGATGAGCAGTTCTTC	CASSILGLGGDEQFF
TRBJ2-7	NA	NA	TRBV2	TGTGCCAGCAGTATCAAAGAGGGCTCCTACGAGCAGTACTTC	CASSIKEGSYEQYF
TRBJ2-1	TRBD2	few	TRBV5-6	TGTGCCAGCAGCCACCTAGCGGGAGGGGGATTTTACAATGAGCAGTTCTTC	CASSHLAGGGFYNEQFF
TRBJ2-3	TRBD2	NA	TRBV4-1	TGCGCCAGCAGCCCACTTGGCCTAGCGGGAGTGGATACGCAGTATTTT	CASSPLGLAGVDTQYF
TRBJ1-2	TRBD1	NA	TRBV5-8	TGTGCCAGCAGCTCATTACATTTCGGGACAGGGGGTTTCCTCTATGGCTACACCTTC	CASSSLHFGTGGFLYGYTF